The 18 T cell receptor beta chains below come from one sample, sequenced in a study of blood T cell repertoires in COVID-19 (dated by TCRdb to 2019 to 2021). Library method: the immunoSEQ multiplex PCR assay. Held by TCRdb, this immuneACCESS table contains in-frame sequences only and omits some clones. Under half of the omission traces to an unresolved V gene where checked; the cause of the rest is unknown. Present in this sample are around 97,000 clones, over 85% of which were seen just once. 15% to 20% of the sample is taken by the ten largest. Input material: peripheral blood. Receptor source: a woman older than 75 in a cohort sampled during active COVID-19.

This chain links TRBV3-1 (or the pseudogene TRBV3-2) with TRBJ1-2; no firm D call. Per the germline V gene, CDR1 is LGHDT and CDR2 is YNNKEL (reference sequence). The germline V and J ends were trimmed by 0 bases and 8 bases, with 13 bases remaining between them. CDR3 length: 14 residues. The CDR3 sequence is CASSQDNAGRGYTF. The CDR3 DNA follows: TGTGCCAGCAGCCAAGATAACGCCGGGAGAGGCTACACCTTC.

This clone was seen a handful of times. The V gene is TRBV4-1, the J gene TRBJ1-5, with 7 bases matching TRBD1. CDR3 size: 17 residues. CDR1 and CDR2 from the germline V gene are MGHRA and YSYEKL. V lost 4 bases, J lost 6 bases, and 15 bases stayed unmatched. CDR3 sequence (DNA): TGCGCCAGCAGCCTCCAACCCACCTCAGGGGGTGGTCAGCCCCAGCATTTT. It yields the protein CASSLQPTSGGGQPQHF.

J is TRBJ2-5 and V is TRBV28; D perhaps matches TRBD1 (5 bases). This CDR3 is 14 amino acids long. Germline V CDR1 and CDR2: MDHEN, SYDVKM. Between the trimmed V and J ends, which lost 5 bases and 2 bases, there was a span of 12 bases. The CDR3 reads CASSPHRPQETQYF. As DNA, the CDR3 is TGTGCCAGCAGTCCACACAGGCCTCAAGAGACCCAGTACTTC.

The CDR3 spells CASSLLERAGANVLTF. The DNA for the CDR3 is TGTGCCAGCAGCTTGCTAGAGAGGGCTGGGGCCAACGTCCTGACTTTC. V gene TRBV5-5 combines with J gene TRBJ2-6; possibly TRBD2 for D (5 bases). This CDR3 spans 16 amino acids. V dropped 1 base and J dropped 2 bases, with 10 bases sitting between them. The germline V gene encodes CDR1 SGHKS and CDR2 YYEKEE (reference sequence).

The chain recombines TRBV4-2 with TRBJ1-1, with 7 bases identical to TRBD1. V gave up 2 bases and J gave up 1 base; unmatched junction bases: 4. The CDR3 runs 15 residues. Germline CDR1 and CDR2: LGHNA and YNFKEQ. The CDR3 protein is CASSQPQGGNTEAFF. The CDR3 DNA follows: TGTGCCAGCAGCCAACCTCAGGGGGGGAACACTGAAGCTTTCTTT.

The V call is TRBV5-1, the J call TRBJ2-1; 7 bases are shared with TRBD2. The CDR3 is 15 residues long. CDR1 SGHRS and CDR2 YFSETQ come from the germline V gene. V shed 3 bases and J 4 bases; nucleotides not matched to a gene: 7. The DNA for the CDR3 is TGCGCCAGCAGCTCCACTAGCGCTGATTACAATGAGCAGTTCTTC. Translated, it gives CASSSTSADYNEQFF.

The chain joins TRBV9 to TRBJ2-3, with 7 bases lining up with TRBD1. The CDR3 consists of 15 residues. Germline V gene data show CDR1 as SGDLS and CDR2 as YYNGEE. J was trimmed by 6 bases and V by 3 bases; bases with no gene match: 10. CDR3 amino acids: CASSGGQGDGDTQYF. As DNA, the CDR3 is TGTGCCAGCAGCGGGGGTCAGGGGGACGGGGATACGCAGTATTTT. The full variable domain, with the rest looked up from reference TRBV9 and TRBJ2-3, is DSGVTQTPKHLITATGQRVTLRCSPRSGDLSVYWYQQSLDQGLQFLIQYYNGEERAKGNILERFSAQQFPDLHSELNLSSLELGDSALYFCASSGGQGDGDTQYFGPGTRLTVL.

V gene TRBV3-1 (or the pseudogene TRBV3-2) combines with J gene TRBJ2-7; 8 bases line up with TRBD2. This CDR3 comprises 15 residues. The J segment lost 3 bases and the V segment lost 4 bases, leaving 8 bases of the junction unmatched. Germline CDR1 LGHDT, CDR2 YNNKEL (reference sequence). CDR3 nucleotides: TGTGCCAGCAGCCTCTCCGGGACTAGAGTCTACGAGCAGTACTTC. This encodes CASSLSGTRVYEQYF.

The gene calls are TRBV27 and TRBJ1-1, with D possibly being TRBD1 (6 bases). V was cut by 0 bases and J by 7 bases, with 15 bases left in between. Per the germline V gene, CDR1 is MNHEY and CDR2 is SMNVEV (reference sequence). This CDR3 is built from 15 residues. The CDR3 nucleotides are TGTGCCAGCAGTTTATCGCCTGGACAGCCTAATGAAGCTTTCTTT. Amino acids: CASSLSPGQPNEAFF.

This chain connects TRBV6-1 to TRBJ2-1, with 7 nucleotides matching TRBD1. The V gene's germline CDR1 is MNHNS and CDR2 SASEGT. V lost 1 base, J lost 3 bases, and 6 bases stayed unmatched. CDR3 length: 16 residues. The CDR3 region is CASSEEGGSLYNEQFF. The CDR3 bases are TGTGCCAGCAGTGAAGAAGGGGGCTCCCTCTACAATGAGCAGTTCTTC.

V is TRBV6-5 and J is TRBJ2-5; TRBD1 might be the D (5 bases). Between the trimmed V and J ends, which lost 6 bases and 8 bases, there was a span of 10 bases. CDR1 and CDR2 from the germline V gene are MNHEY and SVGAGI. The CDR3 sequence is 11 residues long. CDR3 sequence (DNA): TGTGCCAGCAGGAAGGGGCAAACCCAGTACTTC. As protein: CASRKGQTQYF.

This chain connects TRBV19 to TRBJ1-5; D is unresolved. CDR1 is LNHDA, CDR2 SQIVND, per germline (reference sequence). The CDR3 has 16 amino acids. Trimming cost V 0 bases and J 7 bases, with 16 bases left between them. CDR3 nucleotide sequence: TGTGCCAGTAGTATAGATCTAGGAGGGTTACAGCAGCCCCAGCATTTT. Its protein product is CASSIDLGGLQQPQHF.

V is TRBV28 and J is TRBJ1-1, with D tentatively TRBD1 (5 bases). CDR3 length: 14 residues. The V end lost 4 bases, the J end lost 1 base, and 10 bases lay between the germline ends. Germline V CDR1 and CDR2: MDHEN, SYDVKM. CDR3 amino acids: CASSSPGQNTEAFF. CDR3 sequence (DNA): TGTGCCAGCAGTTCCCCTGGACAGAACACTGAAGCTTTCTTT.

This clone has just one count. The same CDR3 arises from other DNA sequences in this sample as well. The rearrangement links TRBV28 to TRBJ1-5, with no clear D. This CDR3 is 16 amino acids long. The germline V gene encodes CDR1 MDHEN and CDR2 SYDVKM. The V gene lost 2 bases and the J gene lost 6 bases, with 17 bases spanning the gap. The CDR3 here is CASSLMGLAGAQPQHF. The CDR3 DNA sequence: TGTGCCAGCAGTTTAATGGGGTTGGCGGGCGCTCAGCCCCAGCATTTT.

The chain carries TRBV27 and TRBJ2-7; D might be TRBD1 (6 bases). Germline loops: CDR1 MNHEY, CDR2 SMNVEV (reference sequence). Trimming took off 1 base at V and 5 bases at J, with 21 bases between the two ends. The CDR3 is 17 residues long. CDR3 loop: CASSLFWDKASPNEQYF. The CDR3 region has the DNA TGTGCCAGCAGTTTATTCTGGGACAAGGCCTCTCCTAACGAGCAGTACTTC.

The chain links TRBV7-9 to TRBJ1-1; 10 bases agree with TRBD1. This CDR3 has 15 residues. V dropped 6 bases and J dropped 6; count of bases not matched to a gene: 10. Per germline, CDR1 SEHNR and CDR2 FQNEAQ (reference sequence). CDR3 nucleotide sequence: TGTGCCAGCAGATCCGGGACAGGGGAATCAGCTGAAGCTTTCTTT. Protein product: CASRSGTGESAEAFF.

This chain connects TRBV5-1 to TRBJ2-1; tentatively, D is TRBD2 (6 bases). The CDR3 is 13 amino acids. V was shortened by 4 bases and J by 8 bases, with 13 bases between the two germline ends. Germline lookup yields CDR1 SGHRS and CDR2 YFSETQ. The CDR3 region is CASSPSGEHEQFF. The CDR3, as DNA: TGCGCCAGCAGCCCGTCGGGGGAACATGAGCAGTTCTTC.

The genes are TRBV28 and TRBJ1-2; maybe TRBD1 (6 bases). Germline V lookup: CDR1 MDHEN, CDR2 SYDVKM. The CDR3 consists of 12 residues. V lost 5 bases and J lost 8, with 12 bases in between. This CDR3 is CASSPRDIGYTF. The CDR3 nucleotides read TGTGCCAGCAGTCCCCGGGACATCGGCTACACCTTC.